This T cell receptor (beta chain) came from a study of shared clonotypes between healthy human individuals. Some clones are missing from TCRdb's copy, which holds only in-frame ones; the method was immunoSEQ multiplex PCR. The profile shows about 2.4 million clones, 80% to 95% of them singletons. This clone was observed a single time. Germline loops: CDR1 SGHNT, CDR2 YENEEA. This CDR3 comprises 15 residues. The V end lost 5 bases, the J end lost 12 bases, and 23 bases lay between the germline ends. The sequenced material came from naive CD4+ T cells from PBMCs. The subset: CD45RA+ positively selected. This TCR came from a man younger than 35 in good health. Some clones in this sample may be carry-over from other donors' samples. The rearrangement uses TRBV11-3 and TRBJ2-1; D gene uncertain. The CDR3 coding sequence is TGTGCCAGCAGCCCAAAGACCGACACCGATAAGGGGCAGTTCTTC. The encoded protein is CASSPKTDTDKGQFF.